This paragraph covers one T cell receptor beta chain sequence. This specimen comes from a study of blood T cell repertoires in COVID-19. Study context: Both acute and convalescent COVID-19 samples were obtained from the United States, Italy and Spain. Nucleic acid was either cDNA or gDNA, and it came from T cells, B-cell-depleted T cells, or PBMCs.

Produced via immunoSEQ multiplex PCR; TCRdb's table is partial and in-frame only. The sample shows about 74,000 clones, more than 75% of them seen only once. The sequenced material came from peripheral blood. This TCR came from a woman older than 75 with active or convalescent COVID-19.

The CDR3 spells CASSLTPGILQETQYF. CDR3 sequence (DNA): TGTGCCAGTAGTCTTACCCCGGGAATACTCCAAGAGACCCAGTACTTC. The chain couples TRBV19 to TRBJ2-5; weak D call: TRBD2 (5 bases). Germline V CDR1 and CDR2: LNHDA, SQIVND (reference sequence). Deletions cut 5 bases from V and 1 base from J, with 17 bases between. The CDR3 has 16 residues.